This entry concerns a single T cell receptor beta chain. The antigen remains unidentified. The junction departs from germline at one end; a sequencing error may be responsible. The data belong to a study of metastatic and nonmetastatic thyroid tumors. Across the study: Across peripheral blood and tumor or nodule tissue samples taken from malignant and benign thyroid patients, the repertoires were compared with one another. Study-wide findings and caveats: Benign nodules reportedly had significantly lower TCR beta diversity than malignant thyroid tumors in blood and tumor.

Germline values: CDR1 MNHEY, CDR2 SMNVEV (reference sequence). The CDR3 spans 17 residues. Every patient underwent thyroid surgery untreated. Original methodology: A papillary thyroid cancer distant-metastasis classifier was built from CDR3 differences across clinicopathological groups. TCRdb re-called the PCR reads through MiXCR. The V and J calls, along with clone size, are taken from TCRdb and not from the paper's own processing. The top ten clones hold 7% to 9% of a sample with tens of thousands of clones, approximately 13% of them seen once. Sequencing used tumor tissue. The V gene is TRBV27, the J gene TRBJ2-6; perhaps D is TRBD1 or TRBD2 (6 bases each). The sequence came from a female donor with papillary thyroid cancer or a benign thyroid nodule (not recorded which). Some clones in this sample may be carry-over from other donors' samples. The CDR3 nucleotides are TGTGCCAGCAGTTTATCCATACGGGGGCCTGTGGCCAACGTCCTGGCTTTC. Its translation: CASSLSIRGPVANVLAF.